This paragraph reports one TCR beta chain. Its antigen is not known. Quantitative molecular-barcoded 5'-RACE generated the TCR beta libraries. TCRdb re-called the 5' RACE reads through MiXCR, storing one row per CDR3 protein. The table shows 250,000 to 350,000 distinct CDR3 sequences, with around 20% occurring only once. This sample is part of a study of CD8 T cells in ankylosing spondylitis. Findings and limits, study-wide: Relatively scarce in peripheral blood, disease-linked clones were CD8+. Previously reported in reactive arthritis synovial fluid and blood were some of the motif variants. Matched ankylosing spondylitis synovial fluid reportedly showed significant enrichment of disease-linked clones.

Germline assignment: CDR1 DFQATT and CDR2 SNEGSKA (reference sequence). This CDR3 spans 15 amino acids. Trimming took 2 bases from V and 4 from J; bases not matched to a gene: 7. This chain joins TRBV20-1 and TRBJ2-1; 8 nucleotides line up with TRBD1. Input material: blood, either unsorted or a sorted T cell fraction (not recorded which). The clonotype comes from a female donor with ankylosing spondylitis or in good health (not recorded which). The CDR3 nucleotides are TGCAGTGCTAGACCTTGGACAGGGCCATACAATGAGCAGTTCTTC. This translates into CSARPWTGPYNEQFF.